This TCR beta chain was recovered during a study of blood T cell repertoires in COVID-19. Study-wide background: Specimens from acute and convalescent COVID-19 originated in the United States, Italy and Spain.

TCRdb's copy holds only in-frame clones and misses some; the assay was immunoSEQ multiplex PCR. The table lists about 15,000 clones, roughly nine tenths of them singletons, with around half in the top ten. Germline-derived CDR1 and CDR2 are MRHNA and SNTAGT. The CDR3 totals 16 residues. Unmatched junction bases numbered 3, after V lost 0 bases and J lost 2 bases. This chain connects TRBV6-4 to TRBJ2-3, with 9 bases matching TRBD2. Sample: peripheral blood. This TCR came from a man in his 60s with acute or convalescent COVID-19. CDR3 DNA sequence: TGTGCCAGCAGTGACTCGGCGGGAGGGCCCACAGATACGCAGTATTTT. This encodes CASSDSAGGPTDTQYF.